This entry lists 2 T cell receptor beta chains sequenced from one sample in a study of T-cell memory formation after mild COVID-19 (dated by TCRdb to the early 2020s). Libraries were prepared through 5' RACE. Sequenced on an Illumina NovaSeq 6000. TCRdb passed the public sequencing reads through fastp at Q25 and MiXCR, retaining productive beta sequences. Rows merge per CDR3 protein into single entries with the most common DNA and genes. This sample gives 470,000 or so distinct CDR3 sequences in total; about 20% of them show up just once. 20% to 25% of the sample lies in the top ten. The specimen sequenced was PBMCs or a T cell subset sorted from them (not recorded which). These receptors came from a man younger than 30 who had mild COVID-19 (a few samples of this study predate the infection). The sample titles of this study are shuffled in the database, so cell type and time point are left out; the donor was told from shared clones.

This clonotype came up many times. The chain employs TRBV6-5 and TRBJ1-3; 8 bases align to TRBD1. The V segment lost 5 bases and the J segment 0 bases; nucleotides outside the gene matches: 9. Germline lookup yields CDR1 MNHEY and CDR2 SVGAGI. This CDR3 is built from 17 residues. Written as DNA, the CDR3 is TGTGCCAGCAGTCAGGGGACAGGAGACTACTCTGGAAACACCATATATTTT. It yields the protein CASSQGTGDYSGNTIYF.

This clonotype was seen only a few times. This chain uses TRBV6-5 with TRBJ2-7; a weak D match, TRBD1 (6 bases). The CDR3 totals 13 residues. V lost 5 bases to trimming and J lost 6 bases, with 14 bases between them. Germline-derived CDR1 and CDR2 are MNHEY and SVGAGI. The CDR3 spells CASSPTGIGEQYV. The CDR3, as DNA: TGTGCCAGCAGTCCCACAGGGATCGGCGAGCAGTACGTC.